A selection of T cell receptor beta chains follows, all from one sample in a study of blood T cell repertoires in COVID-19. TCRdb's copy holds only in-frame clones and misses some; the assay was immunoSEQ multiplex PCR. The sample has approximately 94,000 clones, just over 90% seen once. The specimen sequenced was peripheral blood. Receptors were obtained from a woman in her 50s in a cohort sampled during active COVID-19. CDR3s include the opening cysteine and the closing phenylalanine or tryptophan.

v_call cdr3_aa
TRBV7-9 CASSAGTGVYGYTF
TRBV7-9 CASSAGTGTSTDTGYF
TRBV2 CASRADRASGNTIYF
TRBV11-3 CASSLTSGRPDTQYF
TRBV28 CASSKQGVGEKLFF
TRBV23-1 CASSQFYRDRYPYEQYF
TRBV24-1 CATSGTGGNEQFF
TRBV12-5 CAGGARPYEQYF
TRBV6-5 CASSPLTGANVLTF
TRBV5-1 CASSLIRVWEKLFF
TRBV19 CASARRGSTEAFF
TRBV7-2 CASSLEGGTNTEAFF
TRBV30 CAWVAKGGNTEAFF
TRBV5-6 CASSRRDMLNTEAFF
TRBV7-2 CASSPPRRQGAETEAFF
TRBV10-3 CAISDTGKGQIIAFF
TRBV24-1 CATSDLPKRSSYNEQFF
TRBV7-9 CASSSTVQETQYF
TRBV5-1 CASSLGSGGLNTGELFF
TRBV28 CASGSDSNQPQHF
TRBV10-3 CAISPGGLGTEAFF
TRBV6-5 CASSYGGPDTQYF
TRBV7-9 CASSPGGRELDEQFF
TRBV5-1 CASSLEPGHLYEQYF
TRBV5-1 CASSLAAGGQETQYF
TRBV29-1 CSVAPRMAETQYF
TRBV19 CASSFPLSSGNTIYF
TRBV10-3 CAISETGSGGQYNEQFF
TRBV29-1 CSGGTSGSSYEQYF
TRBV10-3 CAISLSGLAGNEQFF
TRBV6-5 CASTDSGRSTGELFF
TRBV2 CASSAGTDTQYF
TRBV5-1 CASRLKETQYF
TRBV7-9 CASSPGGLGNQPQHF
TRBV9 CASSVASSGGFYEQYF
TRBV7-3 CASSLTLSGSSYNEQFF
TRBV5-1 CASSLRTGPGELFF
TRBV6-1 CASSEVWLAGANVLTF
TRBV12-3/TRBV12-4 CASSPSGLYEQYF